Presented here are 12 T cell receptor beta chains from one specimen sequenced in a study of response to subunit inactivated influenza vaccine. TCRdb independently ran MiXCR on the RT-PCR reads; one entry per CDR3 protein. In the table there are about 520,000 distinct CDR3 sequences, 6.5% to 8% of which are singletons. This specimen was PBMCs from blood, taken around 25 months after vaccination. The receptors come from a man between 50 and 69 years old who received an inactivated influenza vaccine.

There are many counts of this clonotype. This rearrangement joins TRBV12-3 or TRBV12-4 to TRBJ2-2; 7 positions agree with TRBD2. V shed 6 bases and J 8 bases; nucleotides not matched to a gene: 12. CDR3 length: 15 amino acids. The CDR3 region has the DNA TGTGCCAGCAGCCTTCCCACCCGGGAGGAAGGGGAGCTGTTTTTT. Its translation is CASSLPTREEGELFF.

There are a few counts of this clonotype. The rearrangement links TRBV2 to TRBJ2-5; 10 positions agree with TRBD1. Germline CDR1 is SNHLY and CDR2 is FYNNEI. This CDR3 is 15 amino acids long. The trim removed 5 bases at V and 4 bases at J, leaving 7 bases unmatched. The CDR3 spells CASSRDRGNRETQYF. Here the CDR3 DNA reads TGTGCCAGCAGTCGGGACAGGGGTAATCGAGAGACCCAGTACTTC.

This sequence joins TRBV12-5 and TRBJ2-2; TRBD2 is a possible D gene (5 bases). Per germline, CDR1 LGHNT and CDR2 FRNRAP. The V end lost 1 base, the J end lost 4 bases, and 13 bases lay between the germline ends. The CDR3 has 16 residues. This chain's CDR3 is CASGLGSGSGTGELFF. CDR3 coding DNA: TGTGCTAGTGGTTTGGGGTCGGGGTCGGGCACCGGGGAGCTGTTTTTT.

This clonotype was counted between two and nine times. V gene TRBV5-1 combines with J gene TRBJ1-1; D unclear. V was pared by 0 bases and J by 6 bases, with 3 bases between. CDR1 and CDR2 from the germline V gene are SGHRS and YFSETQ. This CDR3 comprises 11 residues. CDR3 sequence: CASSLESEAFF. In DNA form, the CDR3 reads TGCGCCAGCAGCTTGGAGTCTGAAGCTTTCTTT.

The chain links TRBV25-1 to TRBJ2-2; TRBD1 matches at 12 bases. V lost 6 bases to trimming and J lost 7 bases; unmatched junction nucleotides: 3. Per germline, CDR1 MGHDK and CDR2 SYGVNS. CDR3 size: 14 residues. Written as DNA, the CDR3 is TGTGCCAGCAGGGGACAGGGGGCGGGCGGGGAGCTGTTTTTT. It encodes CASRGQGAGGELFF.

This clonotype was detected many times. DNA for the CDR3: TGCGCCAGCAGCTTGGAATTAGACGCGGGGTTCAATGGCTACACCTTC. Translation: CASSLELDAGFNGYTF. The chain has TRBV5-1 and TRBJ1-2; D gene unclear. Germline V lookup: CDR1 SGHRS, CDR2 YFSETQ. Trimming shortened V by 0 bases and J by 6 bases, and 18 bases separated the two germline ends. This CDR3 spans 16 amino acids.

The gene calls are TRBV15 and TRBJ2-2; D remains unclear. Germline V gives CDR1 LNHNV, CDR2 YYDKDF (reference sequence). This CDR3 spans 14 amino acids. With 1 base removed from V and 7 bases from J, the gap between germline ends came to 10 bases. In nucleotides, the CDR3 is TGTGCCACCAGCAGAGCTGGGTTCTTCGGGGAGCTGTTTTTT. Residues: CATSRAGFFGELFF.

This clonotype was picked up many times. V and J are TRBV9 and TRBJ1-2, with 7 bases identical to TRBD1. This CDR3 comprises 14 residues. Trimming removed 4 bases from V and 2 bases from J; junction bases left unmatched: 5. Per the germline V gene, CDR1 is SGDLS and CDR2 is YYNGEE. Here the CDR3 reads CASSLGQANYGYTF. The CDR3 DNA sequence: TGTGCCAGCAGCCTTGGACAGGCGAACTATGGCTACACCTTC.

This clonotype was detected a few times. The chain couples TRBV20-1 to TRBJ2-7; TRBD1 matches at 8 bases. Germline V gene sequence: CDR1 DFQATT, CDR2 SNEGSKA (reference sequence). V lost 0 bases to trimming and J lost 6 bases; unmatched junction nucleotides: 7. The CDR3 loop spans 14 amino acids. CDR3 nucleotide sequence: TGCAGTGCTAGAGATGGGGCAGGGGGCTTCGAGCAGTACTTC. Translation: CSARDGAGGFEQYF.

There are a few counts of this clonotype. The rearrangement joins TRBV7-2 to TRBJ2-1, with D unclear. V lost 1 base and J 12 bases, leaving 13 bases between the germline ends. CDR1 is SGHTA and CDR2 is FQGNSA in the germline V gene. This CDR3 comprises 13 residues. DNA for the CDR3: TGTGCCAGCAGCTTAGACCCGGCCCCCGCGCAGTTCTTC. It translates to CASSLDPAPAQFF.

This chain connects TRBV9 to TRBJ1-1; D not certain. This CDR3 contains 14 residues. Germline CDR1 and CDR2: SGDLS and YYNGEE. V was cut by 0 bases and J by 2 bases, with 8 bases left in between. CDR3 nucleotide sequence: TGTGCCAGCAGCGTAGGTAGGGTTAACACTGAAGCTTTCTTT. Its protein is CASSVGRVNTEAFF.

Only a few counts were recorded for this clonotype. The DNA for the CDR3 is TGTGCCTGGAGTCCGGACTTCCAAGAGACCCAGTACTTC. Translating it yields CAWSPDFQETQYF. The rearrangement uses TRBV30 and TRBJ2-5; maybe TRBD2 (5 bases). There are 13 residues in the CDR3. V was cut by 2 bases and J by 1 base, with 8 bases left in between. Germline CDR1 GTSNPN, CDR2 SVGIG (reference sequence).